This entry describes one T cell receptor (beta chain). Its target is unknown. V was clipped by 2 bases and J by 2 bases; unmatched bases: 12. Germline-derived CDR1 and CDR2 are SGHVS and FQNEAQ. This CDR3 contains 18 residues. The protocol was immunoSEQ multiplex PCR, while the TCRdb copy is restricted to in-frame clones and leaves out a portion. The repertoire holds under 35,000 clones, roughly 89% seen once, with around 21% in the top ten. This sample stems from a study of a mutant IDH1 vaccine in newly diagnosed glioma. As for the study in general: Each patient was administered eight vaccinations, scheduled in weeks 1, 3, 5, 7, 11, 15, 19 and 23. Vaccines began 4-6 weeks after radiotherapy alone, or with temozolomide cycles.

Sample time point: week 11, during vaccination. The study gave 300 ug of mutant IDH1 20-mer peptide per vaccine dose, with topical imiquimod. The study enrolled donors with new WHO grade 3 or 4 IDH1-mutant, ATRX-lost astrocytomas. The rearrangement joins TRBV7-8 to TRBJ1-2; 9 positions match TRBD1. The sequencing here drew on PBMCs, taken from a glioma patient whose treatment included an IDH1 peptide vaccine. This receptor was identified in a man aged 18 to 29 with glioma. The CDR3 loop reads CASSLRSEGQGRNYGYTF. For the CDR3, the DNA is TGTGCCAGCAGCTTACGTTCTGAGGGACAGGGACGGAACTATGGCTACACCTTC.